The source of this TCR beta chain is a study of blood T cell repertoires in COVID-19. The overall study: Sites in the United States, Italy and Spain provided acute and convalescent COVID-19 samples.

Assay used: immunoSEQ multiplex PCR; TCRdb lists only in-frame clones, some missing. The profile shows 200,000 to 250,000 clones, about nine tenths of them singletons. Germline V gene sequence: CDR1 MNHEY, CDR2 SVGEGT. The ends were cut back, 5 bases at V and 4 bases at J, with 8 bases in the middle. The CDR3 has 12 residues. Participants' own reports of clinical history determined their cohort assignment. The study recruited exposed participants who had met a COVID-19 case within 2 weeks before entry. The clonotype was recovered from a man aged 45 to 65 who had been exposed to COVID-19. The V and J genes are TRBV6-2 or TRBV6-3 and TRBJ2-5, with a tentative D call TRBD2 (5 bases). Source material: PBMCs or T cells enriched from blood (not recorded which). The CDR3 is CASSIRGETQYF. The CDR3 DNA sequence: TGTGCCAGCAGTATACGGGGAGAGACCCAGTACTTC.